The 8 T cell receptor beta chains below come from one sample, sequenced in a study of T cells in Graves' hyperthyroidism and ophthalmopathy. Regions amplified from RNA transcripts were the TCR beta CDR3 regions. Initially, a first-round RT-PCR of the TCR CDR3 employed the HTBI primer set. TCRdb fed the multiplex PCR reads into MiXCR, producing one record per CDR3 protein. This sample has over 300,000 distinct CDR3 sequences, with around 13% found just once. Source material: blood. These receptors all come from a woman aged 40 to 50 with Graves' ophthalmopathy.

As for this clonotype: One base away lies a much larger clone, so this may be a sequencing read error. In DNA, the CDR3 is TGTGCCAGCAGAATAAGGGACACTGAAGCTTGCTTT. Residues: CASRIRDTEACF. The chain couples TRBV12-3 or TRBV12-4 to TRBJ1-1; TRBD1 is a possible D gene (6 bases). The CDR3 runs 12 residues.

This clonotype was detected only a few times. The chain carries TRBV11-2 and TRBJ2-5; 9 positions agree with TRBD2. The V gene end was trimmed by 5 bases and the J gene end by 2 bases; junction bases not matched to a gene: 6. CDR3 length: 15 amino acids. Per the germline V gene, CDR1 is SGHAT and CDR2 is FQNNGV. Written as DNA, the CDR3 is TGTGCCAGCAGCCTGCGACTAGCGGAACAAGAGACCCAGTACTTC. As protein: CASSLRLAEQETQYF.

This clonotype has ten or more counts. The J gene is TRBJ1-2, the V gene TRBV6-1; D perhaps matches TRBD1 (5 bases). The CDR3 runs 15 residues. Trimming removed 2 bases from V and 6 bases from J, with 16 bases in between. CDR1 is MNHNS and CDR2 is SASEGT in the germline V gene. The CDR3 DNA follows: TGTGCCAGCAGTGAACTAGGGACCCCAGTCCATGGCTACACCTTC. It specifies CASSELGTPVHGYTF.

The V gene is TRBV9, the J gene TRBJ1-2; D gene ambiguous. V lost 4 bases to trimming and J lost 8 bases, with 18 bases between them. The germline CDR1 and CDR2 sequences are SGDLS and YYNGEE. The CDR3 is 14 residues long. CDR3 DNA: TGTGCCAGCAGCCCCCCAGTCGGCCCCGCCGGCTACACCTTC. Amino acid sequence: CASSPPVGPAGYTF.

In regard to this clonotype: A read error is possible here, since a much larger clone lies one base away. The V gene is TRBV12-3 or TRBV12-4, the J gene TRBJ2-5; D unclear. The CDR3 runs 15 residues. CDR3 nucleotides: TGTGCCAGCAGTCACCCCGCCGGCGGCCAAGAGACCCAGCACTTC. Its protein product is CASSHPAGGQETQHF.

This clonotype was found many times. The chain joins TRBV11-1 to TRBJ2-5, with 7 nucleotides matching TRBD2. The V gene end was trimmed by 3 bases and the J gene end by 2 bases; junction bases not matched to a gene: 3. This CDR3 comprises 14 residues. CDR1 and CDR2 from the germline V gene are SGHAT and FQDESV (reference sequence). Here the CDR3 DNA reads TGTGCCAGCAGCTTTGGGGAGGGGCAAGAGACCCAGTACTTC. This encodes CASSFGEGQETQYF.

This clonotype has only a few counts. This sequence joins TRBV19 and TRBJ1-5; D is undetermined. The germline CDR1 and CDR2 sequences are LNHDA and SQIVND (reference sequence). The length of the CDR3 is 14 residues. V was trimmed by 1 base and J by 6 bases, leaving 10 bases between them. The CDR3: CASSIGGRPQPQHF. The CDR3 DNA sequence: TGTGCCAGTAGTATAGGTGGGAGACCTCAGCCCCAGCATTTT.

This clonotype was detected many times. The genes are TRBV19 and TRBJ2-1; 11 bases are shared with TRBD2. V lost 8 bases, J lost 3 bases, and 6 bases stayed unmatched. Germline CDR1 reads LNHDA; CDR2 reads SQIVND (reference sequence). The CDR3 extends over 15 amino acids. This CDR3 reads CASSLAGGIYNEQFF. DNA of the CDR3: TGTGCCAGTTCCCTAGCGGGAGGAATCTACAATGAGCAGTTCTTC.